These T cell receptor beta chains were read from a single sample in a study of shared clonotypes between healthy human individuals. Sequencing was performed with immunoSEQ multiplex PCR; in TCRdb, only in-frame clones are kept and a portion is missing. Among about 450,000 clones, around 79% were seen once, and the ten largest hold less than 15%. The sequenced sample consisted of PBMCs. These receptors originate from a woman aged 35 to 49 in good health. Some clones in this sample may be carry-over from other donors' samples. Both conserved end residues are part of each CDR3. The D gene is left open where the match is weak. Size is stated for part of the rows, as once, few or many counts, or as a class when the clone is expanded.

j_call: TRBJ2-2
v_call: TRBV5-1
d_call: .
clone_size: once
cdr3_nt: TGCGCCAGCAGCTTCGGCACCGGGGAGCTGTTTTTT
cdr3_aa: CASSFGTGELFF

j_call: TRBJ2-3
v_call: TRBV18
d_call: TRBD1
clone_size: .
cdr3_nt: TGTGCCAGCCAGACAGGGTTCAGAGATACGCAGTATTTT
cdr3_aa: CASQTGFRDTQYF

j_call: TRBJ2-2
v_call: TRBV27
d_call: TRBD1
clone_size: few
cdr3_nt: TGTGCCAGCAGTTCCCGGACAGGGAGCACCGGGGAGCTGTTTTTT
cdr3_aa: CASSSRTGSTGELFF

j_call: TRBJ2-7
v_call: TRBV7-2
d_call: TRBD1
clone_size: few
cdr3_nt: TGTGCCAGCAGCTTAGGGACAGGATCCGCCTACGAGCAGTACTTC
cdr3_aa: CASSLGTGSAYEQYF

j_call: TRBJ1-1
v_call: TRBV27
d_call: TRBD1
clone_size: once
cdr3_nt: TGTGCCAGCAGTTCCTCAGGGGGGGCCGGAGCTTTCTTT
cdr3_aa: CASSSSGGAGAFF

j_call: TRBJ2-7
v_call: TRBV23-1
d_call: TRBD1
clone_size: .
cdr3_nt: TGCGCCAGCAGCCCAAGGACAGGTTGCGCCCACGAGCAGTACTTC
cdr3_aa: CASSPRTGCAHEQYF

j_call: TRBJ2-1
v_call: TRBV7-2
d_call: TRBD1
clone_size: once
cdr3_nt: TGTGCCAGCAGCCCAGGGACAGATGCCTACAATGAGCAGTTCTTC
cdr3_aa: CASSPGTDAYNEQFF

j_call: TRBJ1-6
v_call: TRBV15
d_call: .
clone_size: .
cdr3_nt: TGTGCCACCAGCAGCGGGGAAAATTCACCCCTCCACTTT
cdr3_aa: CATSSGENSPLHF

j_call: TRBJ2-7
v_call: TRBV11-2
d_call: .
clone_size: .
cdr3_nt: TGTGCCAGCAGCCTCGCCGCAACCTACGAGCAGTACTTC
cdr3_aa: CASSLAATYEQYF

j_call: TRBJ1-1
v_call: TRBV10-3
d_call: .
clone_size: .
cdr3_nt: TGTGCCATCAGTGTCAAAGGGGGGGATACTGAAGCTTTCTTT
cdr3_aa: CAISVKGGDTEAFF

j_call: TRBJ2-1
v_call: TRBV19
d_call: TRBD1
clone_size: many
cdr3_nt: TGTGCCAGTAGTGCAATGGACAGGGTAGGAACGAATGAGCAGTTCTTC
cdr3_aa: CASSAMDRVGTNEQFF

j_call: TRBJ2-1
v_call: TRBV5-4
d_call: TRBD2
clone_size: .
cdr3_nt: TGTGCCAGCAGCGGGCGGGGGGAGCAGTTCTTC
cdr3_aa: CASSGRGEQFF

j_call: TRBJ2-1
v_call: TRBV28
d_call: TRBD2
clone_size: .
cdr3_nt: TGTGCCATCCTCGCCGGGACTAGCGGAACCAATGAGCAGTTCTTC
cdr3_aa: CAILAGTSGTNEQFF

j_call: TRBJ2-5
v_call: TRBV30
d_call: .
clone_size: .
cdr3_nt: TGTGCCTGGAGTAGGCCGAACCGCCCCGGAGAGACCCAGTACTTC
cdr3_aa: CAWSRPNRPGETQYF

j_call: TRBJ2-5
v_call: TRBV7-9
d_call: .
clone_size: .
cdr3_nt: TGTGCCAGCAGCACCCCCGGACAGAGACAAGAGACCCAGTACTTC
cdr3_aa: CASSTPGQRQETQYF

j_call: TRBJ2-7
v_call: TRBV9
d_call: .
clone_size: .
cdr3_nt: TGTGCCAGCAGCGTAGAGCTTAGCGGTTACGAGCAGTACTTC
cdr3_aa: CASSVELSGYEQYF

j_call: TRBJ2-5
v_call: TRBV29-1
d_call: TRBD1
clone_size: .
cdr3_nt: TGCAGTTCCACAGGGGACATACAAGAGACCCAGTACTTC
cdr3_aa: CSSTGDIQETQYF

j_call: TRBJ2-1
v_call: TRBV18
d_call: TRBD2
clone_size: once
cdr3_nt: TGTGCCAGCTCACAACCGGGACTAGCGGGAGTTTATGAGCAGTTCTTC
cdr3_aa: CASSQPGLAGVYEQFF